These T cell receptor beta chains were read from a single sample in a study of cytotoxic CD8 clonotypes in ibrutinib-treated CLL. Some clones are missing from TCRdb's copy, which holds only in-frame ones; the method was immunoSEQ multiplex PCR. The sample holds roughly 160,000 clones; roughly four fifths are singletons and the top ten take less than 6%. The input for sequencing was PBMCs, taken after 24 months of ibrutinib treatment. The receptor set was obtained from a human donor with chronic lymphocytic leukemia. Both conserved end residues are part of each CDR3. The order of the fields is V gene, J gene, CDR3 protein.

V: TRBV19; J: TRBJ1-1; CDR3: CASPGVGDTEAFF
V: TRBV28; J: TRBJ2-7; CDR3: CASKEGNHEQYF
V: TRBV5-6; J: TRBJ2-3; CDR3: CASSPTPLKGGTDTQYF
V: TRBV27; J: TRBJ2-1; CDR3: CASSLSGGSSYNEQFF
V: TRBV14; J: TRBJ1-2; CDR3: CASSQVLKRGYTF
V: TRBV7-9; J: TRBJ2-1; CDR3: CASSLGGGGSYNEQFF
V: TRBV5-1; J: TRBJ1-2; CDR3: CASSLDPLDNYGYTF
V: TRBV5-1; J: TRBJ2-5; CDR3: CASSPGLDSETQYF
V: TRBV7-2; J: TRBJ2-7; CDR3: CASSLGLAGGYYEQYF
V: TRBV7-2; J: TRBJ1-2; CDR3: CASSRGVGADGYTF